This entry features one TCR beta chain sequence. The target antigen is unknown. This sample was taken from a study of cytomegalovirus exposure and HLA in healthy donors. Study results and limitations: Most sequenced TCRs were rare (though some public TCRs occurred in many donors). TRBV6-2, TRBV6-3 and other indistinguishable V segments were excluded. Sequencing artifact likely explains a cluster of highly shared sequence variants.

CDR3 length equals 18 residues. J was trimmed by 0 bases and V by 0 bases; bases with no gene match: 7. From germline, CDR1 is SGHKS and CDR2 YYEKEE (reference sequence). This PCR relied on a set of 60 Vbeta primers and 13 Jbeta primers. The assay was immunoSEQ multiplex PCR, and TCRdb's table has in-frame clones only and misses some. This table has 150,000 to 200,000 clones, roughly 90% appearing once. The clonotype was recovered from a woman in her late teens or twenties in good health and CMV-seronegative. Specimen: PBMCs. The chain couples TRBV5-5 to TRBJ1-5, with 9 positions matching TRBD1. The CDR3 sequence: CASSLVVGTGLSNQPQHF. Here the CDR3 DNA reads TGTGCCAGCAGCTTGGTAGTGGGGACAGGGCTTAGCAATCAGCCCCAGCATTTT.